This record covers a single T cell receptor beta chain. Its antigen is unknown. The record originates from a study of T cells after yellow fever vaccination. From germline, CDR1 is DFQATT and CDR2 SNEGSKA (reference sequence). The V end lost 1 base, the J end lost 0 bases, and 10 bases lay between the germline ends. CDR3 length equals 14 residues. One entry per CDR3 protein, called by TCRdb with MiXCR from the 5' RACE reads. Of about 260,000 distinct CDR3 sequences listed, around 4.9% are singletons. Whole-study results and caveats: The secondary response was weaker, and its peak arrived faster, on day 5 versus 15. The booster saw the reappearance of most primary-vaccination clones (roughly 97% CD4, 70% to 90% CD8). Clonotypes appearing in both CD4 and CD8 compartments existed, and their share was small.

V is TRBV20-1 and J is TRBJ2-7; D is unclear. The sample in question was CD4+ T cells sorted from PBMCs, obtained on the day of the yellow fever booster vaccination. The origin of this receptor is a man in his late teens or twenties who received the YFV17D yellow fever vaccine. CDR3 protein: CSARGTDFSYEQYF. In DNA form, the CDR3 reads TGCAGTGCTAGAGGAACGGATTTCTCCTACGAGCAGTACTTC.